One and the same sample provided the 14 T cell receptor beta chains below, sequenced in a study of shared clonotypes between healthy human individuals. Clones were read by immunoSEQ multiplex PCR, and TCRdb kept only the in-frame ones, dropping some. The sample holds roughly 640,000 clones, 74% seen once. Sequencing input: memory CD4+ T cells sorted from blood. The subset: CD45RA-negative fraction. The receptors were sampled from a woman in her twenties or thirties in good health.

This clone appeared a few times. The same CDR3 is also encoded by other DNA sequences in this sample. This chain joins TRBV7-2 and TRBJ1-2; D remains ambiguous. V lost 5 bases and J lost 1, with 11 bases in between. This CDR3 contains 14 residues. Germline-derived CDR1 and CDR2 are SGHTA and FQGNSA. In DNA form, the CDR3 reads TGTGCCAGCAGCCCCCAGCGGGATAACTATGGCTACACCTTC. Amino acid sequence: CASSPQRDNYGYTF.

The CDR3 region has the DNA TGTGCCAGCAGCTTAACCCCGGGCGGCCGCTCTGGGGCCAACGTCCTGACTTTC. Amino acids: CASSLTPGGRSGANVLTF. This chain links TRBV7-8 with TRBJ2-6; no definite D call. V was pared by 2 bases and J by 0 bases, with 14 bases between. The germline CDR1 and CDR2 sequences are SGHVS and FQNEAQ. This CDR3 is 18 amino acids long.

The rearrangement joins TRBV19 to TRBJ2-3; D ambiguous. V gave up 7 bases and J gave up 1 base, with 15 bases separating them. The CDR3 length is 15 residues. Looked up from germline, CDR1 is LNHDA and CDR2 is SQIVND (reference sequence). The CDR3 loop reads CASTNARGGTDTQYF. CDR3 DNA: TGTGCCAGTACCAACGCTAGAGGCGGCACAGATACGCAGTATTTT.

This rearrangement joins TRBV9 to TRBJ2-1, with D perhaps matching TRBD1 (6 bases). Per the germline V gene, CDR1 is SGDLS and CDR2 is YYNGEE. Trimming took 4 bases from V and 6 from J, leaving 17 bases between them. The length of the CDR3 is 15 residues. CDR3: CASSRQQGLGNEQFF. DNA for the CDR3: TGTGCCAGCAGCCGTCAACAGGGTCTGGGCAATGAGCAGTTCTTC.

The genes are TRBV29-1 and TRBJ1-1, with D possibly TRBD1 on 6 matching bases. The CDR3 contains 14 residues. V was pared by 3 bases and J by 0 bases, with 11 bases between. CDR1 and CDR2 (germline): SQVTM, ANQGSEA. CDR3 sequence: CSVDVQGLNTEAFF. CDR3 nucleotides: TGCAGCGTTGATGTACAGGGTTTGAACACTGAAGCTTTCTTT.

This clone was seen more than once but under ten times. The V gene is TRBV6-1, the J gene TRBJ1-2; no reliable D call. V was clipped by 7 bases and J by 3 bases, with 15 bases between them. This CDR3 contains 14 residues. Looked up from germline, CDR1 is MNHNS and CDR2 is SASEGT. CDR3 loop: CASTPLRGDYGYTF. The DNA of the CDR3 is TGTGCCAGCACCCCCCTACGAGGAGACTATGGCTACACCTTC.

The chain links TRBV13 to TRBJ2-7; a possible D gene is TRBD1 (5 bases). The CDR3 length is 12 residues. Germline CDR1 reads PRHDT; CDR2 reads FYEKMQ (reference sequence). The ends were cut back, 2 bases at V and 7 bases at J, with 9 bases in the middle. In DNA, the CDR3 is TGTGCCAGCAGCTTACAGGGTGGAGAGCAGTACTTC. It yields the protein CASSLQGGEQYF.

The J gene is TRBJ1-3, the V gene TRBV30; the D is unclear. The CDR3 has 11 amino acids. V was pared by 4 bases and J by 4 bases, with 5 bases between. Germline-derived CDR1 and CDR2 are GTSNPN and SVGIG (reference sequence). Here the CDR3 DNA reads TGTGCCTGGACTTTAGGAAACACCATATATTTT. It codes for CAWTLGNTIYF. Looking up the rest from reference TRBV30 and TRBJ1-3 gives the full variable domain: SQTIHQWPATLVQPVGSPLSLECTVEGTSNPNLYWYRQAAGRGLQLLFYSVGIGQISSEVPQNLSASRPQDRQFILSSKKLLLSDSGFYLCAWTLGNTIYFGEGSWLTVV.

This chain links TRBV6-5 with TRBJ1-5; unclear D gene. From germline, CDR1 is MNHEY and CDR2 SVGAGI. The V end lost 4 bases, the J end lost 2 bases, and 12 bases lay between the germline ends. The CDR3 loop spans 15 amino acids. The CDR3 reads CASSLAPSGNQPQHF. As DNA, the CDR3 is TGTGCCAGCAGTTTGGCCCCAAGTGGCAATCAGCCCCAGCATTTT.

This clone has only a few counts. The CDR3 bases are TGTGCTAGTGGTGTCTCCTACAATGAGCAGTTCTTC. This encodes CASGVSYNEQFF. The V gene is TRBV12-5, the J gene TRBJ2-1; D is ambiguous. The CDR3 extends over 12 amino acids. CDR1 and CDR2 from the germline V gene are LGHNT and FRNRAP. Trimming took off 5 bases at V and 0 bases at J, with 2 bases between the two ends.

The genes are TRBV5-4 and TRBJ1-5, with a possible D match to TRBD1 (6 bases). This CDR3 contains 15 residues. Germline loops: CDR1 SGHNT, CDR2 YYREEE (reference sequence). V shed 4 bases and J shed 7 bases, with 18 bases lying between them. The CDR3, as DNA: TGTGCCAGCAGCCAAAGGCTGGGGGCAGGGCAGCCCCAGCATTTT. Translated, it gives CASSQRLGAGQPQHF.

About this clone: This same CDR3 is encoded by further DNA sequences in the sample. The gene calls are TRBV10-2 and TRBJ2-3; D might be TRBD1 (6 bases). The CDR3 runs 13 residues. With 7 bases removed from V and 4 bases from J, the gap between germline ends came to 12 bases. The germline V gene has CDR1 WSHSY and CDR2 SAAADI. CDR3 sequence (DNA): TGCGCCAGCACCCTAGCAGGGGCAGATACGCAGTATTTT. Residues: CASTLAGADTQYF.

V usage is TRBV6-1 and J usage is TRBJ1-1; no firm D call. There are 13 residues in the CDR3. V lost 6 bases and J lost 0, with 8 bases in between. Germline V lookup: CDR1 MNHNS, CDR2 SASEGT. The CDR3 loop reads CASRLEMNTEAFF. The CDR3 nucleotides read TGTGCCAGCAGACTAGAGATGAACACTGAAGCTTTCTTT.

The chain has TRBV28 and TRBJ1-2; D gene uncertain. Germline V gene lookup returns CDR1 MDHEN and CDR2 SYDVKM. This CDR3 is built from 16 residues. Trimming shortened V by 5 bases and J by 2 bases, and 18 bases separated the two germline ends. The CDR3 sequence is CASSPPTHQLNYGYTF. The CDR3, as DNA: TGTGCCAGCAGTCCCCCAACCCATCAGTTGAACTATGGCTACACCTTC.